What follows is one TCR beta chain and its context. The 5'RACE method, run with constant-segment primers, produced TCR alpha and TCR beta cDNA libraries (carrying sample barcodes and UMIs). Via MiXCR, TCRdb re-called the 5' RACE reads, giving one row per CDR3 protein. Seen here are some 320,000 distinct CDR3 sequences, roughly an eighth observed once, and the top ten hold over 20%. Germline values: CDR1 MNHEY, CDR2 SMNVEV (reference sequence). This CDR3 is built from 15 residues. V dropped 2 bases and J dropped 0 bases, with 10 bases sitting between them. This entry belongs to a study of T-cell memory formation after mild COVID-19. Study context: The two donors had largely donor-specific TCR clusters.

The V call is TRBV27, the J call TRBJ1-1; weak D call: TRBD1 (6 bases). The TCR comes from a man aged 18 to 30 who had mild COVID-19 (a few samples of this study predate the infection). Cell type and time point are not known. Sample: PBMCs or a T cell subset sorted from them (not recorded which). The CDR3 loop reads CASSLGTLMNTEAFF. The CDR3, as DNA: TGTGCCAGCAGTTTAGGGACACTAATGAACACTGAAGCTTTCTTT.